These T cell receptor beta chains were read from a single sample in a study of identical twins. One entry per CDR3 protein, called by TCRdb with MiXCR from the 5' RACE reads. The sample lists around 1.7 million distinct CDR3 sequences; about 31% were seen once. Source material: cord blood. These receptors all stem from a newborn girl in good health. Each CDR3 is given with its conserved first and last residue. Each record gives: J gene, D gene, V gene, clone size, CDR3 DNA, CDR3 protein. D genes are given only for firm matches. The size entry is marked missing in some rows and otherwise reads once, few, many or a size class.

j_gene: TRBJ2-1
d_gene: TRBD2
v_gene: TRBV5-6
abundance: few
CDR3nt: TGTGCCAGCAGCTTGGCCGGGACTAGCCACTACAATGAGCAGTTCTTC
CDR3aa: CASSLAGTSHYNEQFF

j_gene: TRBJ1-5
d_gene: TRBD1
v_gene: TRBV29-1
abundance: few
CDR3nt: TGCAGCGCACAACAGGGGTGGGATCAGCCCCAGCATTTT
CDR3aa: CSAQQGWDQPQHF

j_gene: TRBJ2-3
d_gene: TRBD2
v_gene: TRBV20-1
abundance: few
CDR3nt: TGCAGTGCTAGGACTAGCGGGACTAGCACAGATACGCAGTATTTT
CDR3aa: CSARTSGTSTDTQYF

j_gene: TRBJ2-3
d_gene: TRBD2
v_gene: TRBV7-9
abundance: many
CDR3nt: TGTGCCAGCAGAGATGCGGGGGGTACAGATACGCAGTATTTT
CDR3aa: CASRDAGGTDTQYF

j_gene: TRBJ2-7
d_gene: NA
v_gene: TRBV4-2
abundance: few
CDR3nt: TGTGCCAGCAGCCGTTATGGGCTACTAGCAAACTACGAGCAGTACTTC
CDR3aa: CASSRYGLLANYEQYF

j_gene: TRBJ2-1
d_gene: TRBD1
v_gene: TRBV13
abundance: NA
CDR3nt: TGTGCCAGCAGCTTACCCTTTAGGCAGGGGGACACCTACAATGAGCAGTTCTTC
CDR3aa: CASSLPFRQGDTYNEQFF

j_gene: TRBJ1-5
d_gene: NA
v_gene: TRBV27
abundance: few
CDR3nt: TGTGCCAGCAGTTCTTGGGGCAGGCAGCCCCAGCATTTT
CDR3aa: CASSSWGRQPQHF

j_gene: TRBJ2-2
d_gene: NA
v_gene: TRBV4-2
abundance: NA
CDR3nt: TGTGCCAGCAGCCAGCATATCCCCAGGGGCACCGGGGAGCTGTTTTTT
CDR3aa: CASSQHIPRGTGELFF

j_gene: TRBJ1-2
d_gene: TRBD1
v_gene: TRBV7-9
abundance: few
CDR3nt: TGTGCCAGCAGCCCCCCGGACAGGGACGATGGCTACACCTTC
CDR3aa: CASSPPDRDDGYTF

j_gene: TRBJ2-5
d_gene: TRBD2
v_gene: TRBV14
abundance: NA
CDR3nt: TGTGCCAGCAGCCAAGGTTGGACTAGCGGGGGGTACCAAGAGACCCAGTACTTC
CDR3aa: CASSQGWTSGGYQETQYF

j_gene: TRBJ2-3
d_gene: NA
v_gene: TRBV4-2
abundance: many
CDR3nt: TGTGCCAGCAGCCCACCCGGGGGCGTAACAGATACGCAGTATTTT
CDR3aa: CASSPPGGVTDTQYF

j_gene: TRBJ1-1
d_gene: NA
v_gene: TRBV29-1
abundance: few
CDR3nt: TGCAGCGTTCCTAGTCCCGGGACATTTGTGAACACTGAAGCTTTCTTT
CDR3aa: CSVPSPGTFVNTEAFF

j_gene: TRBJ1-1
d_gene: NA
v_gene: TRBV5-1
abundance: few
CDR3nt: TGCGCCAGCAGCTTGCCGGACCCAATATTGAACACTGAAGCTTTCTTT
CDR3aa: CASSLPDPILNTEAFF

j_gene: TRBJ2-1
d_gene: TRBD2
v_gene: TRBV7-2
abundance: few
CDR3nt: TGTGCCAGCAGCGAGGGCGCTAGCGGGCACAATGAGCAGTTCTTC
CDR3aa: CASSEGASGHNEQFF

j_gene: TRBJ2-7
d_gene: NA
v_gene: TRBV2
abundance: NA
CDR3nt: TGTGCCAGCAGTGCCCCCTCGGGACTCTACGAGCAGTACTTC
CDR3aa: CASSAPSGLYEQYF

j_gene: TRBJ2-7
d_gene: NA
v_gene: TRBV3-1
abundance: few
CDR3nt: TGTGCCAGCAGCCAAGATCCCTACAGGGAGCAGTACTTC
CDR3aa: CASSQDPYREQYF

j_gene: TRBJ2-2
d_gene: TRBD2
v_gene: TRBV5-5
abundance: few
CDR3nt: TGTGCCAGCAGCAAGACTAGCGGGGTAGAGAACACCGGGGAGCTGTTTTTT
CDR3aa: CASSKTSGVENTGELFF

j_gene: TRBJ2-7
d_gene: TRBD2
v_gene: TRBV10-2
abundance: NA
CDR3nt: TGCGCCAGCATCCCGACTAGCGGGGGGGTAGTGCAGTACTTC
CDR3aa: CASIPTSGGVVQYF

j_gene: TRBJ2-7
d_gene: NA
v_gene: TRBV20-1
abundance: NA
CDR3nt: TGCAGTGCTAGCAGGGGGGGAGAGGGACACGAGCAGTACTTC
CDR3aa: CSASRGGEGHEQYF

j_gene: TRBJ2-1
d_gene: TRBD1
v_gene: TRBV20-1
abundance: NA
CDR3nt: TGCAGTGCCAGACACTGGACAGGGAGCTCCTACAATGAGCAGTTCTTC
CDR3aa: CSARHWTGSSYNEQFF

j_gene: TRBJ2-7
d_gene: TRBD2
v_gene: TRBV29-1
abundance: NA
CDR3nt: TGCAGCGTTAGGGAGCGGGGGGGCGCTGAGCAGTACTTC
CDR3aa: CSVRERGGAEQYF

j_gene: TRBJ1-2
d_gene: NA
v_gene: TRBV2
abundance: NA
CDR3nt: TGTGCCAGCGGCTACGGAGTTAACTATGGCTACACCTTC
CDR3aa: CASGYGVNYGYTF

j_gene: TRBJ1-1
d_gene: TRBD1
v_gene: TRBV6-5
abundance: NA
CDR3nt: TGTGCCAGCAGCCGCCGACAGGGGCGCGGCACTGAAGCTTTCTTT
CDR3aa: CASSRRQGRGTEAFF

j_gene: TRBJ2-3
d_gene: NA
v_gene: TRBV20-1
abundance: NA
CDR3nt: TGCAGTGCCAATTTAATCACAGATACGCAGTATTTT
CDR3aa: CSANLITDTQYF

j_gene: TRBJ2-7
d_gene: NA
v_gene: TRBV27
abundance: NA
CDR3nt: TGTGCCAGCAGTTTATCAGGCAGGGTCGAGCAGTACTTC
CDR3aa: CASSLSGRVEQYF

j_gene: TRBJ2-1
d_gene: TRBD1
v_gene: TRBV28
abundance: once
CDR3nt: TGTGCCAGCAGTTTTAAGGGGACAGGGGTCGGGGAGCAGTTCTTC
CDR3aa: CASSFKGTGVGEQFF

j_gene: TRBJ1-1
d_gene: NA
v_gene: TRBV20-1
abundance: NA
CDR3nt: TGCAGTGTTCACTGTAGCACTGAAGCTTTCTTT
CDR3aa: CSVHCSTEAFF

j_gene: TRBJ1-1
d_gene: TRBD1
v_gene: TRBV5-1
abundance: few
CDR3nt: TGCGCCAGCAGCTTGGACGGGACAGGTGAAGCTTTCTTT
CDR3aa: CASSLDGTGEAFF

j_gene: TRBJ2-1
d_gene: NA
v_gene: TRBV11-2
abundance: NA
CDR3nt: TGTGCCAGCAGCTTAGGTTTTCAGGCAGGCTCGTTCTTC
CDR3aa: CASSLGFQAGSFF

j_gene: TRBJ2-1
d_gene: NA
v_gene: TRBV5-1
abundance: NA
CDR3nt: TGCGCCAGCAGCTTGGCAATAGCGGCTTACAATGAGCAGTTCTTC
CDR3aa: CASSLAIAAYNEQFF

j_gene: TRBJ2-1
d_gene: NA
v_gene: TRBV27
abundance: few
CDR3nt: TGTGCCAGCAGGGGGGGGCGTAGCGAACCCTACAATGAGCAGTTCTTC
CDR3aa: CASRGGRSEPYNEQFF

j_gene: TRBJ2-2
d_gene: TRBD2
v_gene: TRBV4-2
abundance: few
CDR3nt: TGTGCCAGCAGCCACGTACTAGCGGGGGGGAACACCGGGGAGCTGTTTTTT
CDR3aa: CASSHVLAGGNTGELFF

j_gene: TRBJ2-1
d_gene: TRBD1
v_gene: TRBV19
abundance: NA
CDR3nt: TGTGCCAGTAGTATATACAGGGGACACAATGAGCAGTTCTTC
CDR3aa: CASSIYRGHNEQFF

j_gene: TRBJ1-1
d_gene: NA
v_gene: TRBV29-1
abundance: few
CDR3nt: TGCAGCGTTGACGGGTGGGGCAACACTGAAGCTTTCTTT
CDR3aa: CSVDGWGNTEAFF

j_gene: TRBJ1-1
d_gene: TRBD1
v_gene: TRBV27
abundance: NA
CDR3nt: TGTGCCAGCAGTTTTCAGGGGGGTGGGGAAGCTTTCTTT
CDR3aa: CASSFQGGGEAFF

j_gene: TRBJ1-1
d_gene: NA
v_gene: TRBV3-1
abundance: NA
CDR3nt: TGTGCCAGCAGCCAAGATACCCCCAGGAACACTGAAGCTTTCTTT
CDR3aa: CASSQDTPRNTEAFF

j_gene: TRBJ1-2
d_gene: TRBD1
v_gene: TRBV19
abundance: NA
CDR3nt: TGTGCCAGTAGTAGGGACAGGATTTTACATGGCTACACCTTC
CDR3aa: CASSRDRILHGYTF

j_gene: TRBJ2-3
d_gene: NA
v_gene: TRBV7-2
abundance: NA
CDR3nt: TGTGCCGGCAGCTTAGGGGGCGGGCCTAGCGGTAGCACAGATACGCAGTATTTT
CDR3aa: CAGSLGGGPSGSTDTQYF

j_gene: TRBJ2-3
d_gene: TRBD2
v_gene: TRBV20-1
abundance: few
CDR3nt: TGCAGTGCAAGAACCGGGACTAGGTCGGATACGCAGTATTTT
CDR3aa: CSARTGTRSDTQYF

j_gene: TRBJ1-2
d_gene: NA
v_gene: TRBV14
abundance: many
CDR3nt: TGTGCCAGCAGCCAAGTTAGGGACTATGGCTACACCTTC
CDR3aa: CASSQVRDYGYTF

j_gene: TRBJ2-7
d_gene: NA
v_gene: TRBV6-2/TRBV6-3
abundance: NA
CDR3nt: TGTGCCAGCACCGGAGCGAGATCCTACAATGAGCAGTACTTC
CDR3aa: CASTGARSYNEQYF

j_gene: TRBJ2-7
d_gene: TRBD1
v_gene: TRBV10-2
abundance: NA
CDR3nt: TGCGCCAGCAGTGACCCGGACAGGGGTAGGGACTACGAGCAGTACTTC
CDR3aa: CASSDPDRGRDYEQYF

j_gene: TRBJ2-3
d_gene: NA
v_gene: TRBV3-1
abundance: NA
CDR3nt: TGTGCCAGCAGCTGGGCGTCGGCTAGCGGCACAGATACGCAGTATTTT
CDR3aa: CASSWASASGTDTQYF

j_gene: TRBJ2-5
d_gene: NA
v_gene: TRBV25-1
abundance: NA
CDR3nt: TGTGCCAGCAATCCAGGAGTGGGAGTCGGGACCCAGTACTTC
CDR3aa: CASNPGVGVGTQYF

j_gene: TRBJ2-7
d_gene: NA
v_gene: TRBV29-1
abundance: NA
CDR3nt: TGCAGCGTTCAGACAGACCACCTAAACAATGAGCAGTACTTC
CDR3aa: CSVQTDHLNNEQYF

j_gene: TRBJ2-3
d_gene: TRBD2
v_gene: TRBV7-2
abundance: NA
CDR3nt: TGTGCCAGCAGCTCTCAGAGCGGGAGCGGCACAGATACGCAGTATTTT
CDR3aa: CASSSQSGSGTDTQYF

j_gene: TRBJ2-6
d_gene: NA
v_gene: TRBV6-1
abundance: NA
CDR3nt: TGTGCCAGCAGTGAAGCGCTGGATCCTGGGGTCCTGACTTTC
CDR3aa: CASSEALDPGVLTF

j_gene: TRBJ2-1
d_gene: NA
v_gene: TRBV20-1
abundance: NA
CDR3nt: TGCAGTGCTAGAGAGCATGGCGCCCTGACATCCTACAATGAGCAGTTCTTC
CDR3aa: CSAREHGALTSYNEQFF

j_gene: TRBJ2-2
d_gene: NA
v_gene: TRBV20-1
abundance: many
CDR3nt: TGCAGTGCTAGACAGGGGAACACCGGGGAGCTGTTTTTT
CDR3aa: CSARQGNTGELFF

j_gene: TRBJ2-2
d_gene: TRBD2
v_gene: TRBV29-1
abundance: few
CDR3nt: TGCAGCGTTGAAGATCCACTAGCGGGAGAAACCGGGGAGCTGTTTTTT
CDR3aa: CSVEDPLAGETGELFF

j_gene: TRBJ2-2
d_gene: TRBD1
v_gene: TRBV12-3/TRBV12-4
abundance: few
CDR3nt: TGTGCCAGCAGTTTGGGGACAGCATCCGGGGAGCTGTTTTTT
CDR3aa: CASSLGTASGELFF

j_gene: TRBJ1-2
d_gene: NA
v_gene: TRBV10-3
abundance: NA
CDR3nt: TGTGCCGTCAGAATGAATGGCTACACCTTC
CDR3aa: CAVRMNGYTF

j_gene: TRBJ1-1
d_gene: NA
v_gene: TRBV10-3
abundance: once
CDR3nt: TGTGCCATCAGTGAGTCGGGGGTGGCTGAAGCTTTCTTT
CDR3aa: CAISESGVAEAFF